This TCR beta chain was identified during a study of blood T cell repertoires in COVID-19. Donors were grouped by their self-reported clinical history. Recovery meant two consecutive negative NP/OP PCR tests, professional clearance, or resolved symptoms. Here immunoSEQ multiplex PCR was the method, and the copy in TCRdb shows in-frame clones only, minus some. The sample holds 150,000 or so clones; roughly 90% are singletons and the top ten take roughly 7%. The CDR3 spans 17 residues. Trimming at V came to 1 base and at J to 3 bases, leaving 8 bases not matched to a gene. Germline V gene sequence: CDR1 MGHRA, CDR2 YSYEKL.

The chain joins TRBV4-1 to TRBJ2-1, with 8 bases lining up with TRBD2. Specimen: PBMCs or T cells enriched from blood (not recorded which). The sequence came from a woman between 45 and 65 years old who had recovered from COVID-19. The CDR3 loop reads CASSQVRGGAYYNEQFF. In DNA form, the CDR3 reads TGCGCCAGCAGCCAAGTTCGGGGGGGAGCATACTACAATGAGCAGTTCTTC.